This entry concerns a single T cell receptor (beta chain). Its antigen remains unidentified. The data were obtained in a study of T cell clones after liver transplantation. The study's findings and limits: Compared with third party-reactive sequences, donor-reactive ones declined more, independent of withdrawal success. Low donor cell numbers restricted donor-reactive repertoire measurement in a couple of subjects.

Assay used: immunoSEQ multiplex PCR; TCRdb lists only in-frame clones, some missing. Here the sample spans more than 100,000 clones, about 86% being singletons. Germline lookup yields CDR1 LGHNA and CDR2 YNFKEQ. The CDR3 has 15 residues. V lost 1 base and J 5 bases, leaving 12 bases between the germline ends. Thawed unstimulated PBMCs were FACS-sorted by CD3, CD4 and CD8 into two populations. The rearrangement uses TRBV4-2 and TRBJ1-5, with D uncertain. The source material was CD4+ T cells from blood, sampled approximately 4 years after liver transplant. The receptor comes from a human patient who received a liver transplant. Some of these T cells may belong to the graft donor. DNA for the CDR3: TGTGCCAGCAGCCAAGGTTCCGGCTGGGATCAGCCCCAGCATTTT. This sequence encodes CASSQGSGWDQPQHF.